A single sample gave rise to the 19 T cell receptor beta chains below, sequenced in a study of cytomegalovirus exposure and HLA in healthy donors. PCR primers comprised 60 Vbeta and 13 Jbeta primers. Method: immunoSEQ multiplex PCR; TCRdb's copy keeps in-frame clones and lacks some. The sample has around 120,000 clones, over 75% seen once; the top ten hold 5.5% to 7%. The sample taken for sequencing was PBMCs. These TCRs come from a woman between 40 and 55 years old in good health and CMV-seropositive.

CDR3 in DNA: TGTGCCAGCAGCCCGACAGGGTTAAGGGAGACCCAGTACTTC. Residues: CASSPTGLRETQYF. The chain has TRBV5-4 and TRBJ2-5; TRBD1 matches 7 bases. With 4 bases clipped from V and 5 bases from J, the junction kept 8 bases outside the gene matches. Germline loops: CDR1 SGHNT, CDR2 YYREEE (reference sequence). The CDR3 is made up of 14 amino acids.

J is TRBJ2-7 and V is TRBV9; D possibly corresponds to TRBD1 (6 bases). CDR3 length: 15 residues. Germline loops: CDR1 SGDLS, CDR2 YYNGEE. V dropped 3 bases and J dropped 5 bases, with 18 bases sitting between them. The CDR3 coding sequence is TGTGCCAGCAGCGCCGGGACAAGGGGGTCCCACGAGCAGTACTTC. This encodes CASSAGTRGSHEQYF.

This chain connects TRBV19 to TRBJ1-2; a possible D gene is TRBD1 (5 bases). V lost 6 bases to trimming and J lost 0 bases, with 8 bases between them. This CDR3 contains 13 residues. CDR1 is LNHDA and CDR2 is SQIVND in the germline V gene (reference sequence). DNA for the CDR3: TGTGCCAGTAGAAGACAGACTAACTATGGCTACACCTTC. Translation: CASRRQTNYGYTF.

The rearrangement joins TRBV11-2 to TRBJ1-2; no reliable D call. The CDR3 runs 18 residues. Trimming took off 2 bases at V and 4 bases at J, with 23 bases between the two ends. Looked up from germline, CDR1 is SGHAT and CDR2 is FQNNGV. CDR3 loop: CASSLRPPDTPFFYGYTF. The CDR3 coding sequence is TGTGCCAGCAGCTTAAGGCCCCCTGACACGCCTTTTTTCTATGGCTACACCTTC.

The rearrangement uses TRBV27 and TRBJ2-7, with D possibly matching TRBD1 (5 bases). Between the trimmed V and J ends, which lost 4 bases and 3 bases, there was a span of 10 bases. CDR3 length: 13 residues. Germline values: CDR1 MNHEY, CDR2 SMNVEV (reference sequence). CDR3 sequence: CASSYQGSYEQYF. DNA for the CDR3: TGTGCCAGCAGTTATCAGGGAAGCTACGAGCAGTACTTC.

The V and J genes are TRBV9 and TRBJ2-3, with TRBD2 identical over 13 bases. This CDR3 has 18 amino acids. Germline V gene lookup returns CDR1 SGDLS and CDR2 YYNGEE. The V and J ends lost 0 bases and 7 bases, in that order; junction bases with no gene match: 11. The CDR3 DNA reads TGTGCCAGCAGCGTAGCGGCCCGGACTAGCGGGAGCCAAAATACGCAGTATTTT. It codes for CASSVAARTSGSQNTQYF.

This clone showed up just once. The chain joins TRBV7-9 to TRBJ2-7, with 10 positions matching TRBD1. Germline values: CDR1 SEHNR, CDR2 FQNEAQ (reference sequence). The V gene end was trimmed by 4 bases and the J gene end by 1 base; junction bases not matched to a gene: 1. The CDR3 sequence is 14 residues long. The CDR3 spells CASSSDRGSYEQYF. CDR3 in DNA: TGTGCCAGCAGCTCGGACAGGGGGTCCTACGAGCAGTACTTC.

The chain links TRBV18 to TRBJ1-1; TRBD1 might be the D (6 bases). The V gene lost 1 base and the J gene lost 7 bases, with 10 bases spanning the gap. The CDR3 contains 13 residues. CDR1 and CDR2 (germline): KGHSH, LQKENI. CDR3 DNA: TGTGCCAGCTCACCACGGGGGCAGGGTGAAGCTTTCTTT. This sequence encodes CASSPRGQGEAFF.

This chain joins TRBV5-4 and TRBJ2-1; tentatively, D is TRBD2 (5 bases). Trimming shortened V by 2 bases and J by 12 bases, and 12 bases separated the two germline ends. The CDR3 length is 12 residues. The V gene's germline CDR1 is SGHNT and CDR2 YYREEE (reference sequence). The CDR3 loop is CASSLEGARQFF. The CDR3 region has the DNA TGTGCCAGCAGCTTAGAGGGAGCCAGGCAGTTCTTC.

The genes are TRBV6-5 and TRBJ1-1; 9 bases fit TRBD1. CDR1 and CDR2 (germline): MNHEY, SVGAGI. V lost 7 bases and J lost 9; bases outside the gene matches: 9. CDR3 length: 13 amino acids. The CDR3 DNA reads as TGTGCCAGCACCACAGGGGGCGCCGGGCAAGCTTTCTTT. Protein product: CASTTGGAGQAFF.

The chain links TRBV9 to TRBJ1-1, with D unclear. CDR1 and CDR2 (germline): SGDLS, YYNGEE. The CDR3 sequence is 13 residues long. Trimming took 0 bases from V and 4 from J, leaving 7 bases between them. CDR3 sequence reads: CASSVEHFTEAFF. CDR3 DNA: TGTGCCAGCAGCGTAGAACATTTCACTGAAGCTTTCTTT.

The chain joins TRBV7-6 to TRBJ2-1; 8 bases are shared with TRBD2. The V and J ends lost 3 bases and 5 bases, in that order; junction bases with no gene match: 12. In germline, CDR1 is SGHVS, CDR2 FNYEAQ. There are 17 residues in the CDR3. CDR3 DNA sequence: TGTGCCAGCAGCTTCCGCTCGGGGGGGCCTGAAGACAATGAGCAGTTCTTC. It codes for CASSFRSGGPEDNEQFF. The full variable domain, with the rest looked up from reference TRBV7-6 and TRBJ2-1, is GAGVSQSPRYKVTKRGQDVALRCDPISGHVSLYWYRQALGQGPEFLTYFNYEAQQDKSGLPNDRFSAERPEGSISTLTIQRTEQRDSAMYRCASSFRSGGPEDNEQFFGPGTRLTVL.

This clone was picked up a small number of times. The chain links TRBV28 to TRBJ2-7; D remains unclear. CDR1 is MDHEN, CDR2 SYDVKM, per germline. The CDR3 length is 14 residues. V gave up 9 bases and J gave up 0 bases, with 15 bases separating them. The CDR3 DNA reads TGTGCCAGTCGCGTACTCAAAAGCTCCTACGAGCAGTACTTC. It is translated as CASRVLKSSYEQYF.

The gene calls are TRBV4-1 and TRBJ2-3, with D perhaps TRBD2 (6 bases). The V gene lost 0 bases and the J gene lost 5 bases, with 12 bases spanning the gap. The CDR3 covers 15 residues. Germline CDR1 reads MGHRA; CDR2 reads YSYEKL. The CDR3 DNA follows: TGCGCCAGCAGCCAAGAATGGGGGGTCGGAGATACGCAGTATTTT. It yields the protein CASSQEWGVGDTQYF.

The V call is TRBV15, the J call TRBJ2-7; TRBD2 might be the D (6 bases). CDR1 and CDR2 (germline): LNHNV, YYDKDF (reference sequence). V was pared by 0 bases and J by 7 bases, with 10 bases between. This CDR3 is built from 13 residues. The CDR3 here is CATSRDRAGEQYF. Written as DNA, the CDR3 is TGTGCCACCAGCAGAGATCGGGCGGGGGAGCAGTACTTC.

The chain couples TRBV6-1 to TRBJ2-5, with 8 bases identical to TRBD1. The DNA end is more similar to TRBJ2-7, so the J call may be wrong. This CDR3 region has 16 residues. The germline gives CDR1 MNHNS, CDR2 SASEGT. CDR3 loop: CASSEWGTGTSYEQYF. In nucleotides, the CDR3 is TGTGCCAGCAGTGAATGGGGGACAGGAACCTCCTACGAGCAGTACTTC.

This clone has just one count. The chain joins TRBV2 to TRBJ1-2, with D tentatively TRBD1 (5 bases). This CDR3 region has 13 residues. V was trimmed by 6 bases and J by 4 bases, leaving 12 bases between them. Looked up from germline, CDR1 is SNHLY and CDR2 is FYNNEI. The CDR3 region is CASRGGSLYGYTF. DNA of the CDR3: TGTGCCAGCAGGGGGGGTTCACTCTATGGCTACACCTTC.

This chain connects TRBV30 to TRBJ1-2, with 7 bases aligning to TRBD1. With 2 bases clipped from V and 4 bases from J, the junction kept 16 bases outside the gene matches. This CDR3 is 17 amino acids long. Germline assignment: CDR1 GTSNPN and CDR2 SVGIG (reference sequence). The CDR3 sequence is CAWSLPGQSVPFYGYTF. The CDR3 bases are TGTGCCTGGAGTCTCCCGGGACAGTCCGTACCCTTCTATGGCTACACCTTC.

The gene calls are TRBV2 and TRBJ2-7, with 7 bases that match TRBD2. Germline assignment: CDR1 SNHLY and CDR2 FYNNEI. This CDR3 region has 14 residues. V was pared by 7 bases and J by 0 bases, with 6 bases of the junction left unmatched. CDR3 in amino acids: CASTPGGSSYEQYF. The CDR3 region has the DNA TGTGCCAGCACCCCGGGGGGAAGCTCCTACGAGCAGTACTTC. Using reference TRBV2 and TRBJ2-7 for the parts outside the CDR3, the full variable domain is EPEVTQTPSHQVTQMGQEVILRCVPISNHLYFYWYRQILGQKVEFLVSFYNNEISEKSEIFDDQFSVERPDGSNFTLKIRSTKLEDSAMYFCASTPGGSSYEQYFGPGTRLTVT.